This T cell receptor (beta chain) emerged from a study of CD8+CD57+ T cells in acquired aplastic anemia. CDR3 and TCR beta VDJ profiling relied on genomic DNA as the template. In TCRdb, the reads were re-called with MiXCR into one record per CDR3 protein. This table has around 290,000 distinct CDR3 sequences, 45% to 65% appearing once. This clonotype showed up just a few times. Trimming pared 2 bases from V and 3 bases from J, leaving 4 bases between. The CDR3 runs 12 residues. CDR1 SNHLY and CDR2 FYNNEI come from the germline V gene. Those patients picked for sequencing had displayed CD8+CD57+ cell expansion on flow cytometry. The enrolled patients all had severe acquired aplastic anemia. Among the patients, none had received any therapy at the time of blood sampling.

The chain has TRBV2 and TRBJ1-2, with D uncertain. This receptor was taken from a human donor with aplastic anemia. Sequenced: sorted CD4+, CD8+, or CD8+CD57+ T cells (not recorded which) from PBMCs. The CDR3 spells CASSELDYGYTF. The CDR3 DNA reads TGTGCCAGCAGTGAACTAGACTATGGCTACACCTTC.